The rows below give T cell receptor beta chains drawn from one sample of a study of blood T cell repertoires in COVID-19. Sequencing was performed with immunoSEQ multiplex PCR; in TCRdb, only in-frame clones are kept and a portion is missing. The sample has tens of thousands of clones; 79% are singletons. Material: peripheral blood. The receptors originated from a human donor in a cohort sampled during active COVID-19. Both conserved end residues are part of each CDR3. D genes are given only for firm matches. Not every row has a clone size; where given, it reads once, few, many or a size class.

J gene | D gene | V gene | clone size | CDR3 DNA | CDR3 protein
TRBJ2-3 | NA | TRBV29-1 | many | TGCAGCGTTGAACCCACCACCACCACCCGGGATACGCAGTATTTT | CSVEPTTTTRDTQYF
TRBJ1-2 | TRBD1 | TRBV18 | NA | TGTGCCAGCTCAACTGGACAGGGCTATGGCTACACCTTC | CASSTGQGYGYTF
TRBJ2-1 | TRBD1 | TRBV11-2 | medium-sized | TGTGCCAGCAGCTATACCCTCGGGACAGGCAGCCGGGATGAGCAGTTCTTC | CASSYTLGTGSRDEQFF
TRBJ2-7 | TRBD1 | TRBV28 | NA | TGTGCCAGCAGTACCATCGGGACAGCCTACGAGCAGTACTTC | CASSTIGTAYEQYF
TRBJ2-7 | NA | TRBV15 | NA | TGTGCCACCAGCAGGTACCAGGGCTCCTACGAGCAGTACTTC | CATSRYQGSYEQYF
TRBJ1-1 | TRBD1 | TRBV3-1/TRBV3-2 | NA | TGTGCCAGCAGCAGGGGACAGGTATACACTGAAGCTTTCTTT | CASSRGQVYTEAFF
TRBJ2-7 | TRBD2 | TRBV3-1/TRBV3-2 | NA | TGTGCCAGCAGCCAGGTTACGGGACTAGCGGTTTCCTACGAGCAGTACTTC | CASSQVTGLAVSYEQYF
TRBJ1-1 | NA | TRBV7-9 | once | TGTGCCGGGAGGTCGAACACTGAAGCTTTCTTT | CAGRSNTEAFF
TRBJ2-7 | NA | TRBV30 | once | TGTGCCTGGGGACACACAGGGGGGGAGTACGAGCAGTACTTC | CAWGHTGGEYEQYF
TRBJ1-1 | NA | TRBV18 | NA | TGTGCCAGCTCAAAATTCGGCAGGGGAGAAAACGGAGAAGCTTTCTTT | CASSKFGRGENGEAFF